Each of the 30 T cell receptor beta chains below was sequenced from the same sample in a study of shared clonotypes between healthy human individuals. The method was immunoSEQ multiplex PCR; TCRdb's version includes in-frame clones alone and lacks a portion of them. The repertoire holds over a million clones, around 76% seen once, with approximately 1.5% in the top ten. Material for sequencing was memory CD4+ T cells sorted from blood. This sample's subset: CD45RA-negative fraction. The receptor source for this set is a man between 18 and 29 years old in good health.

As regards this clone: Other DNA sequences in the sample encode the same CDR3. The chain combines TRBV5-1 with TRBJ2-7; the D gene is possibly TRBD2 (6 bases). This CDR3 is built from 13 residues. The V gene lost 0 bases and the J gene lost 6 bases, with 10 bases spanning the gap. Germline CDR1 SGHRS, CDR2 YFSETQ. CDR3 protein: CASSLGSGGEQYF. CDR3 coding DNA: TGCGCCAGCAGCTTGGGTAGCGGTGGCGAGCAGTACTTC.

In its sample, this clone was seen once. CDR3 DNA: TGCGCCAGCAGCCAAGATTTAATAGGGGGCACTGAAGCTTTCTTT. This codes for CASSQDLIGGTEAFF. The chain recombines TRBV4-1 with TRBJ1-1, with a weak D call TRBD1 (6 bases). The CDR3 sequence is 15 residues long. The ends were cut back, 0 bases at V and 4 bases at J, with 12 bases in the middle. The V gene's germline CDR1 is MGHRA and CDR2 YSYEKL.

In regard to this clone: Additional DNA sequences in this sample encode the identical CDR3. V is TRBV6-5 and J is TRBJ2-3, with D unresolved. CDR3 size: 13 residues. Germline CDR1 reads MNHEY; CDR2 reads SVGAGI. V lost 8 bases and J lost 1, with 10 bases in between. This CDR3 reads CASRRPGTDTQYF. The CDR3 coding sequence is TGTGCCAGCCGACGTCCCGGCACAGATACGCAGTATTTT.

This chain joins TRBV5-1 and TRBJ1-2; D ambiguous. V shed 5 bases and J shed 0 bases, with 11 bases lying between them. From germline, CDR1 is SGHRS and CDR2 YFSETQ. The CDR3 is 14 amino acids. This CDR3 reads CASRGALSNYGYTF. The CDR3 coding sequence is TGCGCCAGCAGGGGAGCGCTTTCTAACTATGGCTACACCTTC. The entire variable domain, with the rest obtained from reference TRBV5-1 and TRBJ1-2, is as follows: KAGVTQTPRYLIKTRGQQVTLSCSPISGHRSVSWYQQTPGQGLQFLFEYFSETQRNKGNFPGRFSGRQFSNSRSEMNVSTLELGDSALYLCASRGALSNYGYTFGSGTRLTVV.

The CDR3 spells CASSLPGTVNSPLHF. The CDR3 DNA is TGTGCCAGCAGCTTGCCAGGGACGGTGAATTCACCCCTCCACTTT. The rearrangement links TRBV5-4 to TRBJ1-6; tentatively, D is TRBD1 (5 bases). CDR1 SGHNT and CDR2 YYREEE come from the germline V gene (reference sequence). The CDR3 sequence is 15 residues long. V shed 1 base and J shed 7 bases, with 12 bases lying between them.

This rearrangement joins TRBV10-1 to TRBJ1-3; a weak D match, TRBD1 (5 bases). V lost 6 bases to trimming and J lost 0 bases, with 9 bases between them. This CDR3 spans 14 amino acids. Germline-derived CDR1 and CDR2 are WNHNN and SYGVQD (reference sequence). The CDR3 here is CASRRGFSGNTIYF. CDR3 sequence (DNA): TGCGCCAGCAGGAGGGGTTTCTCTGGAAACACCATATATTTT.

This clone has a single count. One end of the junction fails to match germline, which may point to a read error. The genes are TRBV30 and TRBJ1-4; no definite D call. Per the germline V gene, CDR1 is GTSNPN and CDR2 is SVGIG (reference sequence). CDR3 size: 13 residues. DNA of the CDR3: TGCAGCGCGGGGTCGGCAACTAATGAAAAACTGTTTTTT. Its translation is CSAGSATNEKLFF.

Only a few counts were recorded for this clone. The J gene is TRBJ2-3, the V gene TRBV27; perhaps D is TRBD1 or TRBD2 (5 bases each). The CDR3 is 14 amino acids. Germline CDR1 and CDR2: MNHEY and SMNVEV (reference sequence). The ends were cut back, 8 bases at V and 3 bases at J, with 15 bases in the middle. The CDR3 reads CASAQGVVTDTQYF. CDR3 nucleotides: TGTGCCAGCGCCCAGGGAGTTGTAACAGATACGCAGTATTTT.

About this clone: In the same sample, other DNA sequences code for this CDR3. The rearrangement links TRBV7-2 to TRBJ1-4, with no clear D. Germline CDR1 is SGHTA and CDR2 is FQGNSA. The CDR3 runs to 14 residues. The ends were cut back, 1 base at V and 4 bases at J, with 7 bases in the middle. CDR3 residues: CASSLGGFNEKLFF. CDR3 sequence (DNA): TGTGCCAGCAGCTTAGGAGGGTTTAATGAAAAACTGTTTTTT. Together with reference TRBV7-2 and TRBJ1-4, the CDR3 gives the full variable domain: GAGVSQSPSNKVTEKGKDVELRCDPISGHTALYWYRQSLGQGLEFLIYFQGNSAPDKSGLPSDRFSAERTGGSVSTLTIQRTQQEDSAVYLCASSLGGFNEKLFFGSGTQLSVL.

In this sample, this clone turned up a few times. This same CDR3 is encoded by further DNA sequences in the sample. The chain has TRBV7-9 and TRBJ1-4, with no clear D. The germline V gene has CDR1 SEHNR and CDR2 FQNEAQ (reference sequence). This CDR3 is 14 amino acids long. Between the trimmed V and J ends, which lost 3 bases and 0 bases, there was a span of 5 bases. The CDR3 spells CASSLTATNEKLFF. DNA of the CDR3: TGTGCCAGCAGCTTGACGGCAACTAATGAAAAACTGTTTTTT.

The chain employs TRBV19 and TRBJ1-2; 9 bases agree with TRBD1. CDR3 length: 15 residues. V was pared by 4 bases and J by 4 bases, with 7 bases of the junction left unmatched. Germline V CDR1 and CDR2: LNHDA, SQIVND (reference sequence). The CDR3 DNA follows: TGTGCCAGTAGTACGAAGGGACAGGGAGGCTATGGCTACACCTTC. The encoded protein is CASSTKGQGGYGYTF.

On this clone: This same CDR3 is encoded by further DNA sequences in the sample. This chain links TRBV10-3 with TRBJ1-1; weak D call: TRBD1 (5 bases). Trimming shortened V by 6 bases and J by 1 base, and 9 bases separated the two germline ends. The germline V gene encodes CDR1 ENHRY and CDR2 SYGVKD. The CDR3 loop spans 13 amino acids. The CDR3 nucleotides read TGTGCCATCAGCCGGGACGGGAACACTGAAGCTTTCTTT. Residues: CAISRDGNTEAFF.

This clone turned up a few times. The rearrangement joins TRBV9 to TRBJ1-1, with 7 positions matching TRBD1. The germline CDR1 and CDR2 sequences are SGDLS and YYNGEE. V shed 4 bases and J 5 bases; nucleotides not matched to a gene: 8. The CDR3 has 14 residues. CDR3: CASSSDSRGTEAFF. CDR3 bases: TGTGCCAGCAGCTCGGACTCCAGGGGGACTGAAGCTTTCTTT. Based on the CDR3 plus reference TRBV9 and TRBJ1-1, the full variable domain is DSGVTQTPKHLITATGQRVTLRCSPRSGDLSVYWYQQSLDQGLQFLIQYYNGEERAKGNILERFSAQQFPDLHSELNLSSLELGDSALYFCASSSDSRGTEAFFGQGTRLTVV.

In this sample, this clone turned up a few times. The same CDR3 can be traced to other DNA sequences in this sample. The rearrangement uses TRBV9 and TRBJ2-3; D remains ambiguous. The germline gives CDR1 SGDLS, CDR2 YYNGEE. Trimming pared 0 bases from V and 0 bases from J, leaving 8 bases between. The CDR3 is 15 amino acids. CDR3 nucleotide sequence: TGTGCCAGCAGCGTAGATCCAGGAAGCACAGATACGCAGTATTTT. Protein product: CASSVDPGSTDTQYF. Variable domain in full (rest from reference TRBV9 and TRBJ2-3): DSGVTQTPKHLITATGQRVTLRCSPRSGDLSVYWYQQSLDQGLQFLIQYYNGEERAKGNILERFSAQQFPDLHSELNLSSLELGDSALYFCASSVDPGSTDTQYFGPGTRLTVL.

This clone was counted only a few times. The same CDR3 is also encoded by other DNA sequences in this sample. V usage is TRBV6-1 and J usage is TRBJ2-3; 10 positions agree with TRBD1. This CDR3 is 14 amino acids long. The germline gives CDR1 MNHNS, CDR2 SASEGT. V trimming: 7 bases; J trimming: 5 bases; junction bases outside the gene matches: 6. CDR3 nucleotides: TGTGCCAGCACCCCGGGACAGGGGCGAGATACGCAGTATTTT. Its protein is CASTPGQGRDTQYF.

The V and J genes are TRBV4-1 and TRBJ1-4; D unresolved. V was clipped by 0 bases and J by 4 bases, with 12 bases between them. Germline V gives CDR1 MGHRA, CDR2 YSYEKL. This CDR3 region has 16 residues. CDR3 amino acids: CASSQDPQTINEKLFF. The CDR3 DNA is TGCGCCAGCAGCCAAGATCCGCAGACGATTAATGAAAAACTGTTTTTT.

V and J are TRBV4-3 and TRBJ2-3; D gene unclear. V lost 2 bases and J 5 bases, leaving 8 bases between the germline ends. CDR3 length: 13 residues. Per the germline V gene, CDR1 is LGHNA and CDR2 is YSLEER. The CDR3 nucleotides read TGCGCCAGCAGCCAATTAGTGCAAGATACGCAGTATTTT. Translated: CASSQLVQDTQYF.

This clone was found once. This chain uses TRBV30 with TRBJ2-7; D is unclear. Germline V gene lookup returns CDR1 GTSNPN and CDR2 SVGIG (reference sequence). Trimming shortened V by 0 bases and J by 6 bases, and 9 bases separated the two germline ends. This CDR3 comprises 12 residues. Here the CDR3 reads CAWSVRTLEQYF. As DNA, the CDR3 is TGTGCCTGGAGTGTACGGACCCTCGAGCAGTACTTC.

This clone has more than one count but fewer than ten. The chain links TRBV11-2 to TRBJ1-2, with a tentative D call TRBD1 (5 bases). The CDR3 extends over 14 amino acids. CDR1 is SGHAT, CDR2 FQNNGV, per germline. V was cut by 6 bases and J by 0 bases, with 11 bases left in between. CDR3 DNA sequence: TGTGCCAGCAGGAGTGACAGAGCTAACTATGGCTACACCTTC. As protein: CASRSDRANYGYTF.

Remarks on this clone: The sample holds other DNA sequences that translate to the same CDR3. The CDR3 here is CASSVTENNSPLHF. Written as DNA, the CDR3 is TGTGCCAGCAGTGTCACGGAGAATAATTCACCCCTCCACTTT. V usage is TRBV2 and J usage is TRBJ1-6; D gene unclear. Germline V gene data show CDR1 as SNHLY and CDR2 as FYNNEI. The CDR3 sequence is 14 residues long. V was shortened by 4 bases and J by 5 bases, with 9 bases between the two germline ends.

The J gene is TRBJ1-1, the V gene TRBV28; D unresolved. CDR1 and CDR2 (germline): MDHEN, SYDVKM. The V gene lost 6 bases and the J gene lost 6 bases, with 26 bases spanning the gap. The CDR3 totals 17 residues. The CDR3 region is CASSLEPGWQKIPEAFF. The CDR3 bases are TGTGCCAGCAGCCTTGAGCCCGGTTGGCAGAAAATACCTGAAGCTTTCTTT.

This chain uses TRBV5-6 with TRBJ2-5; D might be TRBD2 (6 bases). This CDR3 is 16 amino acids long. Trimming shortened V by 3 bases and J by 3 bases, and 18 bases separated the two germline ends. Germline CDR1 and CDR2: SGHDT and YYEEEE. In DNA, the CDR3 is TGTGCCAGCAGCTCACTAATCCGGGAGAGGGAAGAGACCCAGTACTTC. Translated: CASSSLIREREETQYF.

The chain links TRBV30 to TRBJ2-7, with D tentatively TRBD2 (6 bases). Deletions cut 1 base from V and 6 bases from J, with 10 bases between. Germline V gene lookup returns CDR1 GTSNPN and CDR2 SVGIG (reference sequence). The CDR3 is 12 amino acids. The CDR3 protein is CAWSDGGPEQYF. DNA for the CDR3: TGTGCCTGGAGTGACGGAGGGCCCGAGCAGTACTTC.

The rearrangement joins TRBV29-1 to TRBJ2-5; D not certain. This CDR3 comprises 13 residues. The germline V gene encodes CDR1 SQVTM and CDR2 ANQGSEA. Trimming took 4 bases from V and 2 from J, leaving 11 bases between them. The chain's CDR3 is CSVARVVQETQYF. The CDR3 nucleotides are TGCAGCGTTGCTAGAGTGGTTCAAGAGACCCAGTACTTC.

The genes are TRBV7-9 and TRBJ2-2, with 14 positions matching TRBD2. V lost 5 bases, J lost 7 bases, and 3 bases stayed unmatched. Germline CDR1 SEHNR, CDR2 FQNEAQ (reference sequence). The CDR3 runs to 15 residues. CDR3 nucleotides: TGTGCCAGCAGCCGGACTAGCGGGGGGAACGGGGAGCTGTTTTTT. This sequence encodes CASSRTSGGNGELFF.

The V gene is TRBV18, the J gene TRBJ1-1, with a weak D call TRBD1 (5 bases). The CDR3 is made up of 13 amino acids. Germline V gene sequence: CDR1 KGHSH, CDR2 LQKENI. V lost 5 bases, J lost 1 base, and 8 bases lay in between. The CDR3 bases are TGTGCCAGCTCAGAGGACAAGAACACTGAAGCTTTCTTT. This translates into CASSEDKNTEAFF. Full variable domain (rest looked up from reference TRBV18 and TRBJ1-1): NAGVMQNPRHLVRRRGQEARLRCSPMKGHSHVYWYRQLPEEGLKFMVYLQKENIIDESGMPKERFSAEFPKEGPSILRIQQVVRGDSAAYFCASSEDKNTEAFFGQGTRLTVV.

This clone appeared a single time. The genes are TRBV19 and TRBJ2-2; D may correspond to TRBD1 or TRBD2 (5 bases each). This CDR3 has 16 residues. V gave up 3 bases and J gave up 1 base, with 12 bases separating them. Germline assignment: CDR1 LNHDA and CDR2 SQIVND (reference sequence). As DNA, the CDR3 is TGTGCCAGTAGTATTGAGGGACGGTTGAACACCGGGGAGCTGTTTTTT. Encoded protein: CASSIEGRLNTGELFF.

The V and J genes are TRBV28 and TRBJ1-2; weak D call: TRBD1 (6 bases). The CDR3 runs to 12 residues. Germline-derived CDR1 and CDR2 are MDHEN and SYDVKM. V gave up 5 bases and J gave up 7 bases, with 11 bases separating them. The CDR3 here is CASSPRTAGYTF. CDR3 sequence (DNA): TGTGCCAGCAGTCCGAGGACAGCTGGCTACACCTTC.

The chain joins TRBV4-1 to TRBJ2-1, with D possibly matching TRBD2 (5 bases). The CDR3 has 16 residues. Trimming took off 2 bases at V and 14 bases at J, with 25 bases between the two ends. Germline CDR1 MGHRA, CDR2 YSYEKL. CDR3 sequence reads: CASSQLFYTSTKSKFF. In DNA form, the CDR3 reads TGCGCCAGCAGCCAACTATTCTACACTAGTACAAAATCCAAGTTCTTC.

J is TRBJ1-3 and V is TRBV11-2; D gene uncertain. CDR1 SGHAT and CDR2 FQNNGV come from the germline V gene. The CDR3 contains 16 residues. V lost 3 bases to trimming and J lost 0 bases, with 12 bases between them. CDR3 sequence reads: CASSFGRSFSGNTIYF. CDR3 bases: TGTGCCAGCAGCTTTGGCAGATCCTTCTCTGGAAACACCATATATTTT.